This note documents a single T cell receptor (beta chain) sequence. Its specificity is not known. This sample was included in a study of T-cell reconstitution after alpha-beta-depleted transplantation in children. Unique molecular identifiers were built into the TCRbeta library. TCRdb re-derived calls from the PCR reads in MiXCR, one entry per CDR3 protein. The sample carries about 900,000 distinct CDR3 sequences, about 29% recorded once. Findings and caveats of the study: It was newly produced T cells that mostly accounted for T-cell counts and diversity one year after transplant. Reportedly, only several hundred clones from non-depleted graft cells drove alpha-beta T-cell counts at about two months.

Germline V CDR1 and CDR2: LGHDT, YNNKEL (reference sequence). The CDR3 loop spans 19 amino acids. V gave up 4 bases and J gave up 0 bases; unmatched junction bases: 8. This chain links TRBV3-1 with TRBJ2-1, with 14 bases matching TRBD2. This TCR derives from a boy under three years old who had a stem cell transplant for SCID, so the T cells may come from the graft donor. The sequencing here drew on PBMCs, mostly from graft donor cells, taken 360 days after TCRalphabeta/CD19-depleted stem cell transplant. CDR3 residues: CASSPIGTSGGSSYNEQFF. CDR3 sequence (DNA): TGTGCCAGCAGCCCGATCGGGACTAGCGGGGGTAGCTCCTACAATGAGCAGTTCTTC.